The 22 T cell receptor beta chains listed next were all sequenced from one sample in a study of blood T cell repertoires in COVID-19. Generated by immunoSEQ multiplex PCR, the TCRdb table keeps only in-frame clones and is missing some. The profile shows a few hundred thousand clones, nearly 90% of them singletons. The source material was peripheral blood. Source of these receptors: a woman in her sixties with COVID-19, enrolled during active disease.

The V call is TRBV28, the J call TRBJ1-6, with a tentative D call TRBD1 (5 bases). This CDR3 has 12 residues. Deletions cut 6 bases from V and 11 bases from J, with 11 bases between. Looked up from germline, CDR1 is MDHEN and CDR2 is SYDVKM. CDR3 nucleotide sequence: TGTGCCAGCAGGCTCAGGGAAACACCCCTCCACTTT. Translation: CASRLRETPLHF.

The chain couples TRBV9 to TRBJ1-2; tentatively, D is TRBD1 (6 bases). Per germline, CDR1 SGDLS and CDR2 YYNGEE. This CDR3 is built from 14 residues. V lost 2 bases and J lost 4, with 12 bases in between. For the CDR3, the DNA is TGTGCCAGCAGCGTCACACAGGGATCCTATGGCTACACCTTC. Its protein is CASSVTQGSYGYTF.

The chain carries TRBV6-5 and TRBJ1-3; 9 bases fit TRBD1. The germline CDR1 and CDR2 sequences are MNHEY and SVGAGI. Losses at the gene ends were 6 bases for V and 8 bases for J; bases not matched to a gene: 5. The CDR3 is made up of 13 amino acids. CDR3 nucleotide sequence: TGTGCCAGCAGGACACAGGGGGCTCACACCATATATTTT. Its protein product is CASRTQGAHTIYF.

The J gene is TRBJ1-2, the V gene TRBV5-1, with 7 nucleotides matching TRBD1. The CDR3 runs 14 residues. The V segment lost 4 bases and the J segment 4 bases; nucleotides outside the gene matches: 7. The V gene's germline CDR1 is SGHRS and CDR2 YFSETQ. CDR3 loop: CASSPETGLYGYTF. CDR3 in DNA: TGCGCCAGCAGCCCAGAGACAGGGCTCTATGGCTACACCTTC.

V usage is TRBV10-3 and J usage is TRBJ2-3, with D possibly matching TRBD1 (5 bases). The CDR3 sequence is 17 residues long. Deletions cut 3 bases from V and 2 bases from J, with 18 bases between. Germline V gene lookup returns CDR1 ENHRY and CDR2 SYGVKD. The CDR3 protein is CAISEYGQPESTDTQYF. The CDR3, as DNA: TGTGCCATCAGTGAATATGGACAACCGGAGTCCACAGATACGCAGTATTTT.

V usage is TRBV5-6 and J usage is TRBJ1-6; 7 bases align to TRBD1. Germline-derived CDR1 and CDR2 are SGHDT and YYEEEE. J lost 12 bases, V lost 4 bases, and 7 bases had no gene match. The CDR3 runs to 13 residues. Here the CDR3 DNA reads TGTGCCAGCAGCATGACAGGGCAAGGACCCCTCCACTTT. It is translated as CASSMTGQGPLHF. The whole variable domain, remainder taken from reference TRBV5-6 and TRBJ1-6, is DAGVTQSPTHLIKTRGQQVTLRCSPKSGHDTVSWYQQALGQGPQFIFQYYEEEERQRGNFPDRFSGHQFPNYSSELNVNALLLGDSALYLCASSMTGQGPLHFGNGTRLTVT.

In the case of this clone: A junction end diverges from the germline sequence, so it may reflect a read error. This sequence joins TRBV6-2 or TRBV6-3 and TRBJ1-5; TRBD1 agrees at 10 bases. Germline lookup yields CDR1 MNHEY and CDR2 SVGEGT. The length of the CDR3 is 17 residues. CDR3 bases: TGTGCCAGCAGTGACTCGGACAGGGGGGGAGGCAATCAGCCCCAGCATTTT. This encodes CASSDSDRGGGNQPQHF.

The genes are TRBV21-1 and TRBJ1-1; the table names TRBD1, a call not compared with the DNA. TRBV21-1 is deemed a pseudogene. The CDR3 runs 15 residues. This chain's CDR3 is CASSNPRTGRTEAFF. For the CDR3, the DNA is TGTGCCAGCAGCAACCCCAGGACAGGTAGGACTGAAGCTTTCTTT.

The V gene is TRBV13, the J gene TRBJ1-3; 7 nucleotides match TRBD1. The V segment lost 5 bases and the J segment 1 base; nucleotides outside the gene matches: 14. There are 18 residues in the CDR3. Germline-derived CDR1 and CDR2 are PRHDT and FYEKMQ (reference sequence). CDR3 sequence: CASSPYASNRGSGNTIYF. Here the CDR3 DNA reads TGTGCCAGCAGCCCATACGCCTCGAACAGGGGATCTGGAAACACCATATATTTT.

The rearrangement links TRBV5-1 to TRBJ1-2, with TRBD1 matching over 7 bases. This CDR3 region has 15 residues. Germline values: CDR1 SGHRS, CDR2 YFSETQ. J gave up 1 base and V 5 bases, and 8 bases lay outside the gene matches. CDR3 bases: TGCGCCAGCAGGCCCGGGACAGACGATAACTATGGCTACACCTTC. The encoded protein is CASRPGTDDNYGYTF.

The CDR3 reads CASSDSRGNGLNQPQHF. CDR3 nucleotides: TGTGCCAGCAGTGACTCTAGGGGGAATGGGCTAAATCAGCCCCAGCATTTT. The rearrangement uses TRBV6-4 and TRBJ1-5; maybe TRBD1 (6 bases). CDR3 size: 17 residues. With 0 bases removed from V and 4 bases from J, the gap between germline ends came to 16 bases. Germline loops: CDR1 MRHNA, CDR2 SNTAGT.

The chain uses TRBV29-1 and TRBJ2-7; D is perhaps TRBD2 (5 bases). This CDR3 has 17 residues. V was cut by 0 bases and J by 0 bases, with 18 bases left in between. The germline V gene has CDR1 SQVTM and CDR2 ANQGSEA. DNA for the CDR3: TGCAGCGTTGAAGAGAGTGCCCGGACTCTGAGCTCCTACGAGCAGTACTTC. This encodes CSVEESARTLSSYEQYF.

The chain carries TRBV2 and TRBJ2-7; 8 bases align to TRBD2. The length of the CDR3 is 13 residues. The V gene's germline CDR1 is SNHLY and CDR2 FYNNEI. The junction had 4 bases not matched to a gene; V was cut back by 6 bases and J by 3 bases. The CDR3 reads CASRGGGYYEQYF. The CDR3 nucleotides are TGTGCCAGCAGGGGCGGGGGGTACTACGAGCAGTACTTC.

This clone has a single count. V gene TRBV15 combines with J gene TRBJ1-5; TRBD1 agrees at 10 bases. The V segment lost 0 bases and the J segment 2 bases; nucleotides outside the gene matches: 7. This CDR3 is 18 amino acids long. Germline CDR1 is LNHNV and CDR2 is YYDKDF (reference sequence). The CDR3 bases are TGTGCCACCAGCAGAGATGTGACAGGGGGCTGGGGCAATCAGCCCCAGCATTTT. Amino acid sequence: CATSRDVTGGWGNQPQHF.

The CDR3 DNA sequence: TGTGCCACACGGGACAGGGTATATGGCTACACCTTC. It translates to CATRDRVYGYTF. The chain has TRBV2 and TRBJ1-2, with 9 bases that match TRBD1. The CDR3 covers 12 residues. With V trimmed by 10 bases and J by 5 bases, 5 bases remained unmatched. CDR1 is SNHLY and CDR2 is FYNNEI in the germline V gene.

The chain uses TRBV4-2 and TRBJ2-3, with 8 bases aligning to TRBD2. Trimming took 0 bases from V and 6 from J; bases not matched to a gene: 11. The length of the CDR3 is 17 residues. Germline lookup yields CDR1 LGHNA and CDR2 YNFKEQ. The CDR3 spells CASSQDLFGGGRDTQYF. CDR3 DNA: TGTGCCAGCAGCCAAGATTTATTCGGGGGGGGCCGGGATACGCAGTATTTT.

The chain has TRBV2 and TRBJ1-4; D possibly corresponds to TRBD1 (5 bases). V lost 7 bases to trimming and J lost 4 bases, with 16 bases between them. Germline V lookup: CDR1 SNHLY, CDR2 FYNNEI. The CDR3 totals 15 residues. The CDR3 loop is CASKFGSQVNEKLFF. CDR3 DNA sequence: TGTGCCAGCAAATTCGGTTCACAGGTTAATGAAAAACTGTTTTTT. Full variable domain (remainder filled in from reference TRBV2 and TRBJ1-4): EPEVTQTPSHQVTQMGQEVILRCVPISNHLYFYWYRQILGQKVEFLVSFYNNEISEKSEIFDDQFSVERPDGSNFTLKIRSTKLEDSAMYFCASKFGSQVNEKLFFGSGTQLSVL.

The chain joins TRBV5-4 to TRBJ1-2; D gene unclear. The length of the CDR3 is 15 residues. Trimming took off 4 bases at V and 0 bases at J, with 13 bases between the two ends. CDR1 SGHNT and CDR2 YYREEE come from the germline V gene (reference sequence). CDR3 coding DNA: TGTGCCAGCAGCGGAGGTATCCAGGCTAACTATGGCTACACCTTC. Translating it yields CASSGGIQANYGYTF.

The chain has TRBV19 and TRBJ1-2; the match to TRBD1 covers 7 bases. J gave up 0 bases and V 2 bases, and 21 bases lay outside the gene matches. The CDR3 spans 21 residues. The germline CDR1 and CDR2 sequences are LNHDA and SQIVND (reference sequence). CDR3: CASSINPSAPGQRTPNYGYTF. CDR3 DNA sequence: TGTGCCAGTAGTATAAACCCCTCCGCCCCGGGACAGCGTACGCCTAACTATGGCTACACCTTC.

The chain combines TRBV9 with TRBJ2-1, with D possibly being TRBD2 (7 bases). The CDR3 covers 16 residues. Trimming removed 0 bases from V and 10 bases from J, with 20 bases in between. In germline, CDR1 is SGDLS, CDR2 YYNGEE. The CDR3 DNA is TGTGCCAGCAGCGTAGCTCAGGCGGGGGCCCCTAGGGAGCAGTTCTTC. Protein product: CASSVAQAGAPREQFF.

In nucleotides, the CDR3 is TGCGCCAGCAGCTTCGGAGGGACTAGCGGGGGCGGCAACACCGGGGAGCTGTTTTTT. Translating gives CASSFGGTSGGGNTGELFF. The chain recombines TRBV5-1 with TRBJ2-2, with TRBD2 matching over 14 bases. V lost 2 bases to trimming and J lost 2 bases; unmatched junction nucleotides: 8. From germline, CDR1 is SGHRS and CDR2 YFSETQ. This CDR3 has 19 amino acids. The whole variable domain, remainder taken from reference TRBV5-1 and TRBJ2-2, is KAGVTQTPRYLIKTRGQQVTLSCSPISGHRSVSWYQQTPGQGLQFLFEYFSETQRNKGNFPGRFSGRQFSNSRSEMNVSTLELGDSALYLCASSFGGTSGGGNTGELFFGEGSRLTVL.

The CDR3 loop is CASSEYGSPKPLHF. CDR3 in DNA: TGTGCCAGCAGTGAATATGGTAGTCCCAAACCCCTCCACTTT. The chain links TRBV25-1 to TRBJ1-6; D call uncertain. Per germline, CDR1 MGHDK and CDR2 SYGVNS. V dropped 0 bases and J dropped 12 bases, with 12 bases sitting between them. The CDR3 totals 14 residues.